The subject of this entry is one TCR beta chain. This clone was observed a handful of times. Which antigen it targets is not known. The receptor originates from a mouse, and its gene names and germline sequences are accordingly murine. The read is 4 residues too short to cover the CDR3 end, so that end is filled in from the germline J gene. The identical CDR3 is also encoded by other nucleotide sequences in the sample. There are 15 amino acids in the CDR3, from cysteine to phenylalanine inclusive. Part of the CDR3 DNA is given, 33 bases translated from base 1. V loses 3 bases at its end and J loses 2 bases; junction bases beyond the gene matches: 2. CDR1 and CDR2, looked up from the germline V gene, are NNHDY and SYVADS. Pooled mouse cutaneous lymph node cells were stained for CD4, CD8alpha, NKG2D, NKG2ACE and other markers, then sorted on a BD Influx. Libraries were constructed by the immunoSEQ multiplex PCR assay. To provide template for TCR sequencing, every sample had RNA extracted and reverse transcribed into cDNA. First-strand cDNA was synthesized with SuperScript III using a 2:1 mix of oligo-dT and random hexamers. A synthetic immune receptor repertoire was used to gauge amplification bias, and whatever bias remained was removed computationally. Libraries were sequenced on Illumina HiSeq using 60 bp reads that covered the CDR3 and were read from J toward V. As for the original processing: Raw reads were preprocessed for error removal, and CDR3 was defined according to IMGT conventions as running from the conserved cysteine to phenylalanine. Clonality was calculated as 1 minus Shannon entropy normalized by log2 of the number of productive unique TCRs. Whether each scalp clone was CD4 or CD8 was inferred by checking scalp TCRbeta sequences against the CD4 and CD8 repertoires from sorted blood. TCRdb holds this immuneACCESS table with in-frame rearrangements only. Some clones are missing; in checked studies, unresolved V genes explain under half, and the rest has no known cause. V and J calls plus clone size are reproduced from that table; the DNA served to infer D and trimming. The table puts around 290,000 clones in this sample, none counted just once. The top ten clonotypes cover about 1.2% of the sample.

The data belong to a study of CD8+ T cells in alopecia areata (dated by TCRdb to 2017 to 2018). Broadly, across the study: Skin from C3H/HeJ donors with spontaneous alopecia (roughly 6-12 months old) was grafted onto female C3H/HeJ recipients aged about 6-10 weeks. To study T cell clonal expansion in alopecia areata, the researchers applied high-throughput TCRbeta sequencing to both the C3H/HeJ mouse model and human patients. Scalp clonality was compared across normal scalp (n=4), patchy alopecia areata scalp (n=8), and alopecia totalis/universalis scalp (n=8). On the human side, TCRbeta sequencing was run on scalp tissue and on sorted CD4+ and CD8+ peripheral blood T cells from healthy controls and from alopecia areata patients with either patchy or totalis/universalis disease. RNA was extracted with the PAXgene miRNA kit for fixed scalp, the miRNeasy kit for PBMCs, and the RNeasy kit for mouse skin. TCRbeta CDR3 regions were amplified by immunoSEQ multiplex PCR using 35 Vbeta forward and 13 Jbeta reverse primers. The paper as a whole reports these results and caveats: Resident alphabeta T cells in normal human skin are also sequenced, complicating scalp TCR repertoire analysis, unlike mouse skin dominated by gammadelta T cells. Compared with normal scalp, lesional scalp had higher clonality and more expanded CD8+ clones, particularly in alopecia totalis/universalis, a pattern that suggests antigenic drive. TCR sequences shared between patients were less clear than in mice, possibly partly because of HLA diversity in the patient population.

The sequenced sample consisted of CD4+ T cells sorted from a lymph node. The clonotype comes from a C3H/HeJ mouse with alopecia areata. The MHC haplotype found in this strain is H2-k. The chain links TRBV13-3 with TRBJ2-5, and 11 bases in between align with TRBD2. CDR3 DNA (partial): TGTGCCAGCAGTGGAACTGGGGGGGCCCAAGAC. The translation is CASSGTGGAQD. The entire CDR3 is CASSGTGGAQDTQYF.